These 14 T cell receptor beta chains came from one sample sequenced in a study of shared clonotypes between healthy human individuals. As defined, naive CD8 cells were CD45RO-negative and positively selected for CCR7, with terminally differentiated effector memory CD45RA+ cells excluded. Sequenced by immunoSEQ multiplex PCR; TCRdb stores in-frame clones only, minus some. The data contain about 680,000 clones, 92% of them singletons. Sample: naive CD8+ T cells sorted from blood. These receptors were taken from a man aged 30 to 45 in good health.

This chain uses TRBV28 with TRBJ2-7; D is possibly TRBD1 (6 bases). The CDR3 sequence is 15 residues long. Germline V gene lookup returns CDR1 MDHEN and CDR2 SYDVKM. V lost 4 bases to trimming and J lost 0 bases, with 13 bases between them. In DNA form, the CDR3 reads TGTGCCAGCAGTTACCGCGTGGACAGCTCCTACGAGCAGTACTTC. The encoded protein is CASSYRVDSSYEQYF.

The chain carries TRBV7-9 and TRBJ2-1, with D tentatively TRBD2 (6 bases). The germline V gene has CDR1 SEHNR and CDR2 FQNEAQ (reference sequence). This CDR3 spans 16 amino acids. V gave up 1 base and J gave up 1 base, with 11 bases separating them. The CDR3 reads CASSLGYGGSYNEQFF. CDR3 DNA: TGTGCCAGCAGCTTAGGTTATGGGGGGTCCTACAATGAGCAGTTCTTC.

The gene calls are TRBV27 and TRBJ1-5; D is unresolved. The CDR3 covers 15 residues. Looked up from germline, CDR1 is MNHEY and CDR2 is SMNVEV (reference sequence). Trimming removed 4 bases at V and 3 bases at J, with 13 bases between. CDR3 DNA: TGTGCCAGCAGTTCCCGTGGGAGGATCAATCAGCCCCAGCATTTT. Amino acid sequence: CASSSRGRINQPQHF.

The chain has TRBV27 and TRBJ2-1; D is perhaps TRBD1 (6 bases). V shed 5 bases and J shed 6 bases, with 23 bases lying between them. This CDR3 is built from 17 residues. From germline, CDR1 is MNHEY and CDR2 SMNVEV (reference sequence). CDR3 residues: CASSHFTDRLWGNEQFF. Written as DNA, the CDR3 is TGTGCCAGCAGTCACTTCACCGACAGGTTGTGGGGCAATGAGCAGTTCTTC.

The V gene is TRBV7-8, the J gene TRBJ2-7; TRBD1 aligns across 9 bases. The CDR3 consists of 15 residues. Germline V lookup: CDR1 SGHVS, CDR2 FQNEAQ. The V and J ends lost 1 base and 5 bases, in that order; junction bases with no gene match: 6. The CDR3 coding sequence is TGTGCCAGCAGCTTAGGACCACAGGGGGCCAACGAGCAGTACTTC. Protein sequence: CASSLGPQGANEQYF.

The chain is built from TRBV7-9 and TRBJ2-7; D possibly corresponds to TRBD2 (5 bases). There are 15 residues in the CDR3. V lost 8 bases to trimming and J lost 5 bases, with 22 bases between them. Germline-derived CDR1 and CDR2 are SEHNR and FQNEAQ (reference sequence). The CDR3 nucleotides read TGTGCCAGCCGAAGCTTAGTGGACTCCGGGGACGAGCAGTACTTC. Translating gives CASRSLVDSGDEQYF. Based on the CDR3 plus reference TRBV7-9 and TRBJ2-7, the full variable domain is DTGVSQNPRHKITKRGQNVTFRCDPISEHNRLYWYRQTLGQGPEFLTYFQNEAQLEKSRLLSDRFSAERPKGSFSTLEIQRTEQGDSAMYLCASRSLVDSGDEQYFGPGTRLTVT.

J is TRBJ2-4 and V is TRBV12-2; TRBD1, the table's D call, was not compared with the DNA. TRBV12-2 is labeled a pseudogene. The CDR3 extends over 17 amino acids. CDR3 bases: TGTGCAAGTCGCTTAGCCACAGGGATAGTAGCCAAAAACATTCAGTACTTC. Translating gives CASRLATGIVAKNIQYF.

The V call is TRBV14, the J call TRBJ2-7; 9 nucleotides align to TRBD1. Germline CDR1 and CDR2: SGHDN and FVKESK. This CDR3 region has 16 residues. The V segment lost 4 bases and the J segment 0 bases; nucleotides outside the gene matches: 7. CDR3 sequence reads: CASSPYPGQGSYEQYF. In DNA form, the CDR3 reads TGTGCCAGCAGCCCCTACCCGGGACAGGGCTCCTACGAGCAGTACTTC.

The V and J genes are TRBV5-1 and TRBJ2-1, with 12 bases matching TRBD2. The trim removed 0 bases at V and 8 bases at J, leaving 9 bases unmatched. This CDR3 spans 17 amino acids. The germline gives CDR1 SGHRS, CDR2 YFSETQ. The CDR3 sequence is CASSLGLVTSGRDEQFF. The CDR3, as DNA: TGCGCCAGCAGCTTGGGGTTGGTGACTAGCGGGAGAGATGAGCAGTTCTTC.

Turning to this clone: The identical CDR3 is also encoded by other nucleotide sequences in the sample. The chain carries TRBV5-1 and TRBJ2-6; 9 bases line up with TRBD2. CDR3 length equals 16 residues. V lost 2 bases to trimming and J lost 0 bases; unmatched junction nucleotides: 0. Per the germline V gene, CDR1 is SGHRS and CDR2 is YFSETQ. This CDR3 is CASSLAGGSGANVLTF. In DNA, the CDR3 is TGCGCCAGCAGCTTAGCGGGAGGCTCTGGGGCCAACGTCCTGACTTTC.

This clone was counted a few times. This chain links TRBV7-9 with TRBJ1-2; D possibly corresponds to TRBD1 (5 bases). The V gene's germline CDR1 is SEHNR and CDR2 FQNEAQ (reference sequence). Trimming took 8 bases from V and 8 from J, leaving 15 bases between them. CDR3 length equals 12 residues. The CDR3 coding sequence is TGTGCCAGCCCAGGGCACGCGGGAGGCTACACCTTC. This sequence encodes CASPGHAGGYTF. Based on the CDR3 plus reference TRBV7-9 and TRBJ1-2, the full variable domain is DTGVSQNPRHKITKRGQNVTFRCDPISEHNRLYWYRQTLGQGPEFLTYFQNEAQLEKSRLLSDRFSAERPKGSFSTLEIQRTEQGDSAMYLCASPGHAGGYTFGSGTRLTVV.

The chain is built from TRBV9 and TRBJ2-1; D not certain. The CDR3 length is 13 residues. V shed 7 bases and J shed 2 bases, with 10 bases lying between them. Germline CDR1 and CDR2: SGDLS and YYNGEE. CDR3: CASGSHPYNEQFF. The CDR3 DNA reads TGTGCCAGCGGGTCCCATCCCTACAATGAGCAGTTCTTC.

The sample holds one count of this clone. Germline is not matched at one junction end, which may reflect a read error. This rearrangement joins TRBV25-1 to TRBJ2-7; either TRBD1 or TRBD2 may supply D (6 bases each). This CDR3 region has 13 residues. Germline assignment: CDR1 MGHDK and CDR2 SYGVNS. The CDR3 region has the DNA TGTGCCAACAGTGTAGGGGGGAGCTACGAGCAGTACTTC. This translates into CANSVGGSYEQYF.

The chain recombines TRBV7-9 with TRBJ2-4; no clear D gene. Trimming shortened V by 5 bases and J by 2 bases, and 4 bases separated the two germline ends. The CDR3 consists of 12 residues. CDR1 and CDR2 (germline): SEHNR, FQNEAQ (reference sequence). CDR3 region: CASSPPKNIQYF. The CDR3 DNA follows: TGTGCCAGCAGCCCCCCCAAAAACATTCAGTACTTC.